This T cell receptor (beta chain) was sequenced for a study of T cell responses to AZD1222 COVID-19 vaccine. On this clone itself: Its antigen is undetermined.

The CDR3 consists of 17 residues. Germline V lookup: CDR1 LGHDT, CDR2 YNNKEL (reference sequence). V lost 3 bases and J 5 bases, leaving 23 bases between the germline ends. This table comes from immunoSEQ multiplex PCR, and its TCRdb copy is limited to in-frame clones, with some not included. The sample holds 160,000 or so clones, about 89% seen once. General study findings and limits: White British donors predominated, females outnumbered males, and clonal diversity was possibly underestimated. Sampled repertoires all dated from after the peak T cell response.

The J gene is TRBJ2-7, the V gene TRBV3-1 (or the pseudogene TRBV3-2); perhaps TRBD2 as D (5 bases). The receptor comes from an adult in good health. This sample comprised peripheral blood, obtained on day 0 of AZD1222 vaccination. The CDR3 loop is CASSQTTVSRDGDEQYF. The CDR3, as DNA: TGTGCCAGCAGCCAGACTACCGTGTCCCGGGATGGTGACGAGCAGTACTTC.